This TCR beta chain came from a study of metastatic and nonmetastatic thyroid tumors. The CDR3 loop spans 13 amino acids. V gave up 0 bases and J gave up 4 bases, with 8 bases separating them. CDR1 and CDR2 from the germline V gene are SQVTM and ANQGSEA. This clone appeared many times. TCRdb re-clonotyped the PCR reads via MiXCR. Of 10,000 to 15,000 clones in the sample, under 30% are singletons; the top ten hold approximately 12%. No treatment of any kind had been given to any patient before thyroid surgery. The rearrangement links TRBV29-1 to TRBJ2-3; D may be TRBD2 (6 bases). The specimen sequenced was tumor tissue. This clonotype was sampled from a female donor with papillary thyroid cancer or a benign thyroid nodule (not recorded which). Some clones in this sample may be carry-over from other donors' samples. CDR3 region: CSVEEGEADTQYF. CDR3 DNA: TGCAGCGTTGAAGAAGGGGAGGCAGATACGCAGTATTTT.